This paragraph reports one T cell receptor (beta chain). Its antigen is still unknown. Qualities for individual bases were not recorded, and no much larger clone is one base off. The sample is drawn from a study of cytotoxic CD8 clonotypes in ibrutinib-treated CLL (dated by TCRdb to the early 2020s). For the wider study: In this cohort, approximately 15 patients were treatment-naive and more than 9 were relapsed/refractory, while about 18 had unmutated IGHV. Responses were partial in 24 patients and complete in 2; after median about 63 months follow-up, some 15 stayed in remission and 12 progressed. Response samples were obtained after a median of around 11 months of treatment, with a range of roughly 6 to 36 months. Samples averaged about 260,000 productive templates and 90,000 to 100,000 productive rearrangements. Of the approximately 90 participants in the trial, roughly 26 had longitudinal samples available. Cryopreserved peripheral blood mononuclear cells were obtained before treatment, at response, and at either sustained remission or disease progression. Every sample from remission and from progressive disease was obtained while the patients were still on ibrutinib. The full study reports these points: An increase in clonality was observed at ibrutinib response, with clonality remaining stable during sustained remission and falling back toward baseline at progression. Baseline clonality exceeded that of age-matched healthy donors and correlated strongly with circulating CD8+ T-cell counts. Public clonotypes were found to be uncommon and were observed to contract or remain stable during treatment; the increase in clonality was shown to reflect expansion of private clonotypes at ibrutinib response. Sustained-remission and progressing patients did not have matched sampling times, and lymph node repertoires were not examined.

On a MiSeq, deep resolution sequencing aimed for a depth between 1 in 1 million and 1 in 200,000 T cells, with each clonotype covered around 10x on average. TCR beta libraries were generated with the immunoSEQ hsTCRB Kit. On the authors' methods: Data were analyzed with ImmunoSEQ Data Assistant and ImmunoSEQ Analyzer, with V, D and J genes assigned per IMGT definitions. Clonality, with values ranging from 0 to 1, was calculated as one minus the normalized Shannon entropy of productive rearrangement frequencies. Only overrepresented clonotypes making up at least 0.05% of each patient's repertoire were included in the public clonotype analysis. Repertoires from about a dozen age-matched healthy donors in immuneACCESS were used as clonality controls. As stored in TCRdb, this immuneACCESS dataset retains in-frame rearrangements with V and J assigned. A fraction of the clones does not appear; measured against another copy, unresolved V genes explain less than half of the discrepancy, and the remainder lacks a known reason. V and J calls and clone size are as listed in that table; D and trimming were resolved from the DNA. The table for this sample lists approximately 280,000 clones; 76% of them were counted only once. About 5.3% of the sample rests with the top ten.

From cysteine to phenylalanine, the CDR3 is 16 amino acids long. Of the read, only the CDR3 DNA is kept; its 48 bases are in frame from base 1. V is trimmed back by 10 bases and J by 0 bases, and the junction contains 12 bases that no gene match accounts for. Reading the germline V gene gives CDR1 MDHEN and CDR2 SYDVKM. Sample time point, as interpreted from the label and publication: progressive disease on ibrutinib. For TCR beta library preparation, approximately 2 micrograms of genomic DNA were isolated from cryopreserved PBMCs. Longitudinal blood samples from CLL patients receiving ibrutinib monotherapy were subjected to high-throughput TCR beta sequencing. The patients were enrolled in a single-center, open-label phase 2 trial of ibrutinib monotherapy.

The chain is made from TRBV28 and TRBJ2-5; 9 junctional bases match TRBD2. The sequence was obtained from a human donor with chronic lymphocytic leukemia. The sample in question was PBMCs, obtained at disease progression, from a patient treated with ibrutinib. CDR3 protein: CATTSGTSWYQETQYF. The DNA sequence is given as TGTGCCACCACCTCGGGGACTAGCTGGTACCAAGAGACCCAGTACTTC. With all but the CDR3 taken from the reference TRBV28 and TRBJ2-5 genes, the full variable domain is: DVKVTQSSRYLVKRTGEKVFLECVQDMDHENMFWYRQDPGLGLRLIYFSYDVKMKEKGDIPEGYSVSREKKERFSLILESASTNQTSMYLCATTSGTSWYQETQYFGPGTRLLVL.